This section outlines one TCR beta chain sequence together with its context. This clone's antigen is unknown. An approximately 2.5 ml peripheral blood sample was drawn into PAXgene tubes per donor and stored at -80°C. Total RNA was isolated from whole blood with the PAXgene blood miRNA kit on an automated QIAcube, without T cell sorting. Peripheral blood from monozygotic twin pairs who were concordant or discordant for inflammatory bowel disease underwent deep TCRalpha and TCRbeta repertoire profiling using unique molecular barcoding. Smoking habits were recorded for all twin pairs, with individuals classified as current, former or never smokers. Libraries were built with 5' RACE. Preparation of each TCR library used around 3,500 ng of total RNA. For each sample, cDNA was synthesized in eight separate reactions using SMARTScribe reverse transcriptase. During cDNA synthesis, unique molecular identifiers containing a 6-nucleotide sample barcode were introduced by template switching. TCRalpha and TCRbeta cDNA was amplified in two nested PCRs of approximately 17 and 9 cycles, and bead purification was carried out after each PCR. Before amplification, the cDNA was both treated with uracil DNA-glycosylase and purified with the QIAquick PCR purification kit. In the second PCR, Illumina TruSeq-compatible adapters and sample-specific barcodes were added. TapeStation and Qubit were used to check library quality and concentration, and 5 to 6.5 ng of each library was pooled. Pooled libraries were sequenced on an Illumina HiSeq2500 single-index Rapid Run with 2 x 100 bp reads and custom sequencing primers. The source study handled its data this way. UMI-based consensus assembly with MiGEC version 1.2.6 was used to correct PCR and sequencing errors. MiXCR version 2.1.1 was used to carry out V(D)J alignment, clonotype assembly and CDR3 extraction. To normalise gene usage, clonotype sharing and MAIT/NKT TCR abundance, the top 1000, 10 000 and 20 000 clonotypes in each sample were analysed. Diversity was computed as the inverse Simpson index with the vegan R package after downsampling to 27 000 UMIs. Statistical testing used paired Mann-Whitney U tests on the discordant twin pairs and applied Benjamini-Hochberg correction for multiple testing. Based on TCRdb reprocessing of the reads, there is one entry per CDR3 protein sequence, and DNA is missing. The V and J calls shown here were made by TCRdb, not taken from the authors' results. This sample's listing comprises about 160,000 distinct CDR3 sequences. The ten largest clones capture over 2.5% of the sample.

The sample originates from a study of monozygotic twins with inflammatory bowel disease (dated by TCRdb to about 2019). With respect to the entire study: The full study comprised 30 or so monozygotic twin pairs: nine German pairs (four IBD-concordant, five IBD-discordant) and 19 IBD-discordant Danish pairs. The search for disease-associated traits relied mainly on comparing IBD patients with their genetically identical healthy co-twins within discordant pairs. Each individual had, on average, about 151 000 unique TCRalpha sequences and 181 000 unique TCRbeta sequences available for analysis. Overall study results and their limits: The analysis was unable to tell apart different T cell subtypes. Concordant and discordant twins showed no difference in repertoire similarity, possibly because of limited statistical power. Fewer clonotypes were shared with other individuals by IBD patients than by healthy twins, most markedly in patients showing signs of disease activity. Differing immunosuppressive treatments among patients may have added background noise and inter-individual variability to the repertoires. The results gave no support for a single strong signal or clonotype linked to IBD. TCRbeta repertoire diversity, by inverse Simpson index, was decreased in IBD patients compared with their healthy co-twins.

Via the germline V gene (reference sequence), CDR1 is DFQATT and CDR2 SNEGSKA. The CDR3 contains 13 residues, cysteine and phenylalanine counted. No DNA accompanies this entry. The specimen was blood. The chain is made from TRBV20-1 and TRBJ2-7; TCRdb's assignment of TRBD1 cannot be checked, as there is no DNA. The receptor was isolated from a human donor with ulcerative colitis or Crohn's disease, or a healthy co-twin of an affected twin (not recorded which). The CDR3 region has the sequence CSATRTTSYEQYF.